This T cell receptor beta chain is drawn from a study of patients and donors after allogeneic stem cell transplantation. A single record per CDR3 protein comes from TCRdb applying MiXCR to the RT-PCR reads. The data hold about 150,000 distinct CDR3 sequences, with 30% to 45% observed a single time. Trimming removed 4 bases from V and 4 bases from J, with 14 bases in between. Looked up from germline, CDR1 is SGHRS and CDR2 is YFSETQ. The CDR3 is 14 amino acids. The source material was blood, either unsorted or a sorted T cell fraction (not recorded which). The TCR was taken from a human donor who was either an allogeneic HSCT recipient or a stem cell or donor lymphocyte infusion donor (not recorded which). It is not recorded whose cells these are; they may come from a transplant donor. The J gene is TRBJ1-2, the V gene TRBV5-1; possibly TRBD1 for D (5 bases). The CDR3 sequence: CASSTPGRGYGYTF. The CDR3 DNA reads TGCGCCAGCAGCACCCCAGGGAGGGGCTATGGCTACACCTTC.